The sample holds a few counts of the clone carrying this T cell receptor beta chain. The antigen is not known. This entry is derived from a study of T cells in Graves' hyperthyroidism and ophthalmopathy. The study, taken as a whole, reports: The model forecast ophthalmopathy, anticipating it by a median roughly 6.5 months before onset. Most thyroid clonotypes expanded above 0.001 appeared in blood too.

Using RNA transcripts as the source, TCR beta CDR3 regions were amplified. The HTBI primer set served for first-round RT-PCR of the TCR CDR3. TCRdb re-called the multiplex PCR reads through MiXCR, storing one row per CDR3 protein. The sample lists about 350,000 distinct CDR3 sequences, 17% occurring once. The length of the CDR3 is 15 residues. Germline V CDR1 and CDR2: SGHVS, FQNEAQ. Germline trimming cut 4 bases from V and 7 bases from J; bases unmatched to any gene: 6. The sample was blood. V and J are TRBV7-8 and TRBJ2-1, with TRBD2 identical over 11 bases. The receptor was isolated from a woman in her thirties with Graves' hyperthyroidism that later progressed to Graves' ophthalmopathy. CDR3 in amino acids: CASSYSGGAGNEQFF. DNA for the CDR3: TGTGCCAGCAGCTATAGCGGGGGGGCTGGGAATGAGCAGTTCTTC.